Listed below are T cell receptor beta chains from one sample, sequenced in a study of cytomegalovirus exposure and HLA in healthy donors. The data were produced by immunoSEQ multiplex PCR, yet TCRdb's version contains in-frame clones alone and is incomplete. Of about 110,000 clones in the sample, 70% to 80% were seen once. Material: PBMCs. The receptors stem from a young woman in good health and CMV-seropositive. CDR3s include the opening cysteine and the closing phenylalanine or tryptophan. D genes are given only for firm matches. Where a row states a size, it is once, few, many or the class of an expanded clone; other rows omit it.

TRBV19	-	TRBD1	TRBJ2-3	CASSQGADTQYF	TGTGCCAGTAGTCAGGGGGCAGATACGCAGTATTTT
TRBV6-5	-	TRBD1	TRBJ1-1	CASSYGQGLINTEAFF	TGTGCCAGCAGTTACGGACAGGGGCTTATAAACACTGAAGCTTTCTTT
TRBV7-6	-	TRBD2	TRBJ2-7	CASSQTSGFYEQYF	TGTGCCAGCAGCCAGACTAGCGGCTTCTACGAGCAGTACTTC
TRBV6-6	-	TRBD1	TRBJ2-2	CASSSGQQNTGELFF	TGTGCCAGCAGTTCGGGACAGCAGAACACCGGGGAGCTGTTTTTT
TRBV7-8	few	TRBD1	TRBJ1-2	CASSAGTGVGYTF	TGTGCCAGCAGCGCCGGGACAGGGGTGGGCTACACCTTC
TRBV2	once	TRBD1	TRBJ1-2	CASSAGQGGDYGYTF	TGTGCCAGCAGTGCTGGACAGGGGGGTGACTATGGCTACACCTTC
TRBV2	-	-	TRBJ2-1	CASSVTQRGNEQFF	TGTGCCAGCAGTGTGACCCAGCGCGGCAATGAGCAGTTCTTC
TRBV4-2	-	TRBD2	TRBJ2-3	CASSQRDVSGSTDTQYF	TGTGCCAGCAGCCAAAGAGATGTTAGCGGGAGTACAGATACGCAGTATTTT
TRBV5-1	few	TRBD1	TRBJ2-4	CASRHDRGWSFDIQYF	TGCGCCAGCAGACATGACAGGGGATGGAGTTTTGACATTCAGTACTTC
TRBV5-1	-	-	TRBJ1-4	CASSLQEGEKLFF	TGCGCCAGCAGCTTGCAGGAGGGTGAAAAACTGTTTTTT
TRBV30	-	TRBD2	TRBJ2-1	CAFSGSSYNEQFF	TGTGCCTTTAGCGGGAGCTCCTACAATGAGCAGTTCTTC
TRBV6-5	-	TRBD1	TRBJ2-1	CASSPDRGRNEQFF	TGTGCCAGCAGTCCCGACAGGGGAAGGAATGAGCAGTTCTTC
TRBV12-2	-	-	TRBJ2-7	CASRLAKGGQGVSHNYEQYF	TGTGCAAGTCGCTTAGCGAAGGGTGGCCAGGGGGTTTCCCACAACTACGAGCAGTACTTC
TRBV5-4	-	TRBD2	TRBJ2-7	CASSTRAGGTYEQYF	TGTGCCAGCAGCACAAGAGCGGGAGGTACCTACGAGCAGTACTTC
TRBV30	-	-	TRBJ1-1	CASYRVEAFF	TGTGCCTCCTACAGGGTCGAAGCTTTCTTT
TRBV11-3	-	TRBD2	TRBJ2-1	CASSSPSGSTPDSYNEQFF	TGTGCCAGCAGCTCACCTAGCGGGAGTACACCTGACTCCTACAATGAGCAGTTCTTC
TRBV6-5	-	-	TRBJ1-5	CASRYDSRYSNQPQHF	TGTGCCAGCAGGTACGACAGTCGATATAGCAATCAGCCCCAGCATTTT
TRBV6-5	-	-	TRBJ1-2	CASSYGGEDYGYTF	TGTGCCAGCAGTTACGGCGGGGAAGACTATGGCTACACCTTC
TRBV10-2	-	TRBD2	TRBJ2-3	CASHGLAGGAESDTQYF	TGCGCCAGCCACGGACTAGCGGGAGGAGCGGAGTCAGATACGCAGTATTTT
TRBV5-1	-	-	TRBJ1-1	CASSPGQINTEAFF	TGCGCCAGCAGCCCTGGACAGATTAACACTGAAGCTTTCTTT
TRBV5-8	-	TRBD1	TRBJ2-2	CASIALGQGNTGELFF	TGTGCCAGCATCGCTTTGGGACAGGGGAACACCGGGGAGCTGTTTTTT
TRBV7-3	-	-	TRBJ2-1	CASSLGGEQFF	TGTGCCAGCAGCTTAGGAGGGGAGCAGTTCTTC
TRBV5-1	-	-	TRBJ2-4	CASSPGMENKNIQYF	TGCGCCAGCAGCCCCGGTATGGAGAACAAAAACATTCAGTACTTC
TRBV7-8	-	-	TRBJ2-7	CASSLVTGFSYEQYF	TGTGCCAGCAGCTTAGTCACGGGGTTTTCATACGAGCAGTACTTC
TRBV7-9	once	-	TRBJ2-7	CSSSLARGLSSYEQYF	TGTTCCAGCAGCTTAGCGCGGGGGCTGTCCTCCTACGAGCAGTACTTC
TRBV5-1	-	TRBD2	TRBJ2-1	CASSSLGLAGNANEQFF	TGCGCCAGCAGCTCCTTGGGCCTAGCGGGAAATGCCAATGAGCAGTTCTTC
TRBV27	-	TRBD2	TRBJ2-7	CASSSTIAGGTYEQYF	TGTGCCAGCAGTTCCACAATAGCGGGAGGAACCTACGAGCAGTACTTC
TRBV6-1	-	-	TRBJ2-4	CASSERTEWAKNIQYF	TGTGCCAGCAGTGAACGAACGGAGTGGGCCAAAAACATTCAGTACTTC
TRBV6-6	-	-	TRBJ2-7	CASSYDQSRSYEQYF	TGTGCCAGCAGTTATGATCAGTCCCGCTCCTACGAGCAGTACTTC
TRBV19	-	-	TRBJ2-5	CASSIGAVQETQYF	TGTGCCAGTAGTATTGGAGCAGTCCAAGAGACCCAGTACTTC
TRBV28	-	-	TRBJ1-1	CASSLSRATEAFF	TGTGCCAGCAGTTTGTCCAGGGCCACTGAAGCTTTCTTT
TRBV9	-	-	TRBJ2-2	CASSSLAGELFF	TGTGCCAGCAGCTCACTAGCCGGGGAGCTGTTTTTT
TRBV6-5	-	TRBD1	TRBJ2-4	CASSTGTGRIQYF	TGTGCCAGCAGTACCGGGACAGGGAGAATTCAGTACTTC
TRBV5-5	once	TRBD2	TRBJ2-7	CASSYWGTTYEQYF	TGTGCCAGCAGCTATTGGGGGACTACCTACGAGCAGTACTTC
TRBV5-1	-	-	TRBJ2-7	CASSLGTATYEQYF	TGCGCCAGCAGCTTGGGGACAGCAACTTACGAGCAGTACTTC
TRBV11-2	few	TRBD2	TRBJ2-7	CASSLDLLAGGREQYF	TGTGCCAGCAGCTTAGATCTCCTAGCGGGAGGACGGGAGCAGTACTTC
TRBV27	-	-	TRBJ2-1	CASSPPGSEGDEQFF	TGTGCCAGCAGCCCCCCGGGCTCGGAGGGCGATGAGCAGTTCTTC
TRBV14	once	-	TRBJ2-7	CASSQGSQLYTYEQYF	TGTGCCAGCAGCCAGGGGAGTCAACTCTATACCTACGAGCAGTACTTC
TRBV6-5	-	-	TRBJ1-5	CASSYGHLHQPQHF	TGTGCCAGCAGTTACGGGCACCTCCATCAGCCCCAGCATTTT
TRBV18	-	-	TRBJ2-7	CASSPTSYEQYF	TGTGCCAGCTCACCTACTTCCTACGAGCAGTACTTC